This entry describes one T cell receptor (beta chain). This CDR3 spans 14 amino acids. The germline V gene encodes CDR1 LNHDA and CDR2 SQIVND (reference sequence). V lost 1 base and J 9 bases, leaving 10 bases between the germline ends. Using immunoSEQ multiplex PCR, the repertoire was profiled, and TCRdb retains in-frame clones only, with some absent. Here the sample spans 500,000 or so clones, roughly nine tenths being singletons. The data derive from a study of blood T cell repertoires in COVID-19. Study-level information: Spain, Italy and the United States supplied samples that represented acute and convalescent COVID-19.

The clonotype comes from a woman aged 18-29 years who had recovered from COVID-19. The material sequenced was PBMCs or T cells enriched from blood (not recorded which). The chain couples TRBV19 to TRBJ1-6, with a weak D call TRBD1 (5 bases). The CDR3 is CASSIGDYGSPLHF. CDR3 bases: TGTGCCAGTAGTATAGGGGACTACGGTTCACCCCTCCACTTT.